One sample yielded the 9 T cell receptor beta chains listed below, sequenced in a study of T cell repertoires in cytomegalovirus infection. These receptors are not linked to any known antigen. MiXCR, applied by TCRdb to the reads, yields one record per CDR3 protein. Among approximately 990,000 distinct CDR3 sequences listed, approximately 31% were seen once. This specimen was cultured CD8+ T cells from PBMCs, taken from culture after CMV antigen stimulation. These receptors all come from a human donor in good health (CMV status not recorded). Some clones in this sample may be carry-over from other donors' samples.

This sequence joins TRBV4-3 and TRBJ2-1; unclear D gene. This CDR3 is 15 amino acids long. Trimming stripped 0 bases from V and 3 bases from J, with 9 bases between. Germline CDR1 LGHNA, CDR2 YSLEER. The CDR3 loop reads CASSQDGQNYNEQFF. CDR3 in DNA: TGCGCCAGCAGCCAAGATGGGCAGAACTACAATGAGCAGTTCTTC.

There are a few counts of this clonotype. This rearrangement joins TRBV7-8 to TRBJ1-2; D call uncertain. V gave up 5 bases and J gave up 8 bases, with 15 bases separating them. Germline V gives CDR1 SGHVS, CDR2 FQNEAQ. The CDR3 has 13 amino acids. CDR3 sequence (DNA): TGTGCCAGCAGCGCCGGCCCGAGGGTAGGCTACACCTTC. It yields the protein CASSAGPRVGYTF.

The V gene is TRBV12-3 or TRBV12-4, the J gene TRBJ2-7; TRBD1 matches 8 bases. There are 16 residues in the CDR3. With 1 base clipped from V and 3 bases from J, the junction kept 8 bases outside the gene matches. The CDR3 region is CASSLGGRGPFYEQYF. For the CDR3, the DNA is TGTGCCAGCAGTTTAGGGGGCAGGGGGCCCTTCTACGAGCAGTACTTC.

The V call is TRBV15, the J call TRBJ2-3, with a tentative D call TRBD1 (5 bases). V was cut by 4 bases and J by 1 base, with 9 bases left in between. CDR3 size: 14 residues. Germline CDR1 LNHNV, CDR2 YYDKDF (reference sequence). The CDR3 sequence is CATSIGRGTDTQYF. The CDR3 DNA follows: TGTGCCACCAGCATCGGCAGGGGCACAGATACGCAGTATTTT.

This clonotype was detected only a few times. The chain employs TRBV4-3 and TRBJ1-2; the D gene is possibly TRBD1 (6 bases). The CDR3 has 14 amino acids. Germline V CDR1 and CDR2: LGHNA, YSLEER. The V end lost 1 base, the J end lost 6 bases, and 12 bases lay between the germline ends. This CDR3 reads CASSQGETGNGYTF. CDR3 coding DNA: TGCGCCAGCAGCCAAGGGGAAACAGGGAATGGCTACACCTTC.

This clonotype was seen more than once but under ten times. V usage is TRBV12-3 or TRBV12-4 and J usage is TRBJ2-7, with D unclear. The CDR3 is made up of 13 amino acids. The V end was cut by 6 bases, the J end by 3 bases, with 12 bases between. The CDR3 coding sequence is TGTGCCAGCAGCCACGGACGGAACTACGAGCAGTACTTC. Translation gives CASSHGRNYEQYF.

This clonotype was detected only a few times. The chain links TRBV7-9 to TRBJ1-1; D possibly corresponds to TRBD1 (6 bases). The CDR3 covers 13 residues. Germline CDR1 is SEHNR and CDR2 is FQNEAQ (reference sequence). V lost 6 bases and J lost 3, with 11 bases in between. CDR3 bases: TGTGCCAGCAGGTCCTCAGGGGACACTGAAGCTTTCTTT. Its protein product is CASRSSGDTEAFF.

CDR3 DNA sequence: TGTGCCAGCAGGTCAGCGGGGGGAATAGATGAGCAGTTCTTC. Its translation is CASRSAGGIDEQFF. This chain connects TRBV12-3 or TRBV12-4 to TRBJ2-1; 9 bases align to TRBD2. The CDR3 is made up of 14 amino acids. Trimming at V came to 6 bases and at J to 8 bases, leaving 8 bases not matched to a gene.

The sample holds a few counts of this clonotype. V is TRBV12-3 or TRBV12-4 and J is TRBJ1-3; no firm D call. This CDR3 region has 12 residues. V lost 6 bases, J lost 8 bases, and 11 bases lay in between. For the CDR3, the DNA is TGTGCCAGCAGATTGCGGTACGACACCATATATTTT. Translating it yields CASRLRYDTIYF.